This T cell receptor (beta chain) originates from a study of shared clonotypes between healthy human individuals. Study-level background: Three CD4 naive, three CD4 memory, two CD8 naive and one CD8 memory plate were used per donor.

CD8 cells regarded as naive lacked CD45RO, were positively chosen for CCR7, and omitted terminally differentiated effector memory CD45RA+ cells. Each PCR replicate from the sorted subsets contained about 200 ng DNA, which is tens of thousands of T cell genomes. Clones were read by immunoSEQ multiplex PCR, and TCRdb kept only the in-frame ones, dropping some. This table has some 630,000 clones, 95% to 96% appearing once. In this sample, this clone turned up once. Its antigen is still unknown. The V gene's germline CDR1 is SGHDN and CDR2 FVKESK. The CDR3 contains 18 residues. Trimming at V came to 0 bases and at J to 4 bases, leaving 10 bases not matched to a gene. Study results and limitations: Memory subsets generally showed lower estimated richness than naive subsets. Between a handful of donors, naive CD4 clonotypes were shared at a level of around 4.8%.

The receptor comes from a woman in her twenties or thirties in good health. Source material: naive CD8+ T cells sorted from blood. The gene calls are TRBV14 and TRBJ2-3; TRBD2 agrees at 10 bases. The CDR3 nucleotides read TGTGCCAGCAGCCAAGAAGGGAAGGTAGCGGGAGGCGCAGATACGCAGTATTTT. Amino acids: CASSQEGKVAGGADTQYF.